What follows are 3 T cell receptor beta chains derived from one specimen sequenced in a study of T cells in Graves' hyperthyroidism and ophthalmopathy. Authors of the study amplified TCR beta CDR3 regions from RNA transcripts. Primed by the HTBI set, a first-round RT-PCR was run on the TCR CDR3. TCRdb re-analysed the multiplex PCR reads in MiXCR, keeping a single row per CDR3 protein. The sample holds 700,000 or so distinct CDR3 sequences, roughly 17% seen once. The sequenced material came from blood. Source of these receptors: a man between 18 and 29 years old with Graves' hyperthyroidism.

This clonotype was recorded at least ten times. The DNA of the CDR3 is TGTGCCTGGAGTGTAAAGTACAGGGGCCATCAGCCCCAGCATTTT. This encodes CAWSVKYRGHQPQHF. The chain carries TRBV30 and TRBJ1-5; TRBD1 matches at 7 bases. CDR1 is GTSNPN and CDR2 is SVGIG in the germline V gene (reference sequence). The CDR3 length is 15 residues. V trimming: 0 bases; J trimming: 5 bases; junction bases outside the gene matches: 7. The full variable domain, completed using reference TRBV30 and TRBJ1-5, is SQTIHQWPATLVQPVGSPLSLECTVEGTSNPNLYWYRQAAGRGLQLLFYSVGIGQISSEVPQNLSASRPQDRQFILSSKKLLLSDSGFYLCAWSVKYRGHQPQHFGDGTRLSIL.

This clonotype was observed a few times. The V and J genes are TRBV19 and TRBJ2-7, with 7 nucleotides matching TRBD2. The CDR3 contains 15 residues. Trimming took 3 bases from V and 2 from J; bases not matched to a gene: 7. The germline CDR1 and CDR2 sequences are LNHDA and SQIVND (reference sequence). This CDR3 is CASSIERDAPYEQYF. The CDR3 DNA is TGTGCCAGTAGTATCGAGCGGGATGCCCCCTACGAGCAGTACTTC.

This clonotype has more than one count but fewer than ten. This rearrangement joins TRBV6-2 or TRBV6-3 to TRBJ2-7; D is perhaps TRBD2 (6 bases). With 2 bases removed from V and 3 bases from J, the gap between germline ends came to 17 bases. The germline CDR1 and CDR2 sequences are MNHEY and SVGEGT. CDR3 length: 16 residues. The CDR3: CASSYDLISGVYEQYF. CDR3 DNA sequence: TGTGCCAGCAGTTACGATCTTATTTCGGGAGTCTACGAGCAGTACTTC.